This TCR beta chain was identified in a study of blood T cell repertoires in COVID-19. This clone has a handful of counts. This CDR3 has 12 amino acids. Looked up from germline, CDR1 is LGHDT and CDR2 is YNNKEL (reference sequence). Trimming took off 0 bases at V and 5 bases at J, with 5 bases between the two ends. Clones were read by immunoSEQ multiplex PCR, and TCRdb kept only the in-frame ones, dropping some. Of 200,000 to 250,000 clones listed, 85% to 90% are singletons. J is TRBJ2-7 and V is TRBV3-1 (or the pseudogene TRBV3-2); D is unresolved. Sequencing used peripheral blood. The clonotype was recovered from a man aged 30-40 years with COVID-19, enrolled during active disease. DNA of the CDR3: TGTGCCAGCAGCCAAGATGCGGACGAGCAGTACTTC. Its protein is CASSQDADEQYF.